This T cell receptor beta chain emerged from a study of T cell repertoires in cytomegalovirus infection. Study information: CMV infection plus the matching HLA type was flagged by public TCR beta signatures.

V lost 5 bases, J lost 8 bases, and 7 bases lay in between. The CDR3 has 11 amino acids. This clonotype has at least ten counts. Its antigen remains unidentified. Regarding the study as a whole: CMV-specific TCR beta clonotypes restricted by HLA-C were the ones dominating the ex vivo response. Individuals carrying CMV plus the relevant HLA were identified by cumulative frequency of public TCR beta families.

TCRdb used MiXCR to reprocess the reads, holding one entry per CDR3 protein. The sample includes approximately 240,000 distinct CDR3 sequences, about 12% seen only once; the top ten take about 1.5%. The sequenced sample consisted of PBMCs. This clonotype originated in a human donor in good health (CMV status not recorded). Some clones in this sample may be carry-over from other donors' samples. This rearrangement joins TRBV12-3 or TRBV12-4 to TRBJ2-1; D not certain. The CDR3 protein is CASSPEDEQFF. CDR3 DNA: TGTGCCAGCAGTCCAGAGGATGAGCAGTTCTTC.